This note documents a single TCR beta chain sequence. These data belong to a study of blood T cell repertoires in COVID-19. The overall study: Sites in the United States, Italy and Spain provided acute and convalescent COVID-19 samples. Sources were T cells, B-cell-depleted T cells, or PBMCs; the material itself was cDNA or gDNA.

V lost 4 bases to trimming and J lost 2 bases; unmatched junction nucleotides: 5. Germline V gene data show CDR1 as SGHTA and CDR2 as FQGNSA. The CDR3 extends over 15 amino acids. Repertoires were generated with immunoSEQ multiplex PCR, while TCRdb's copy carries only in-frame clones and drops some. The data show 350,000 to 450,000 clones, 70% to 90% seen once. Someone with COVID-19 had been met by exposed participants within 2 weeks before study entry. This TCR came from a woman younger than 30 who had been exposed to COVID-19. Specimen: PBMCs or T cells enriched from blood (not recorded which). This chain connects TRBV7-2 to TRBJ1-2; 9 bases agree with TRBD1. The CDR3 DNA reads as TGTGCCAGCAGCTCGCCGGGACAGGGAAACTATGGCTACACCTTC. Translation gives CASSSPGQGNYGYTF.